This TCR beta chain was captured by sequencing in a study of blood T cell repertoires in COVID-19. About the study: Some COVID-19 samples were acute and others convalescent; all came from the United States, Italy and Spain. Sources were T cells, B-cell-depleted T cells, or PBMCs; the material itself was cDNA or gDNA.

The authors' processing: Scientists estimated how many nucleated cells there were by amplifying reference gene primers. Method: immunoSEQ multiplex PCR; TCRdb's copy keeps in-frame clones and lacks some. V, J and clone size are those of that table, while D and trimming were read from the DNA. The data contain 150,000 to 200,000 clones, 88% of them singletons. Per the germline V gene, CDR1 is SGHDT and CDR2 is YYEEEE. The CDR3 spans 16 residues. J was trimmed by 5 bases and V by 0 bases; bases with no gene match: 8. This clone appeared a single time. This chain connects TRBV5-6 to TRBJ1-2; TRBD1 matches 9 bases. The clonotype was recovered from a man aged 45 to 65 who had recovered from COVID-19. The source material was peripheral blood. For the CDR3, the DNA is TGTGCCAGCAGCTTGGGCCCCGGGACAGGGTTATATGGCTACACCTTC. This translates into CASSLGPGTGLYGYTF.